This T cell receptor beta chain was identified during a study of T cell responses to AZD1222 COVID-19 vaccine. The germline V gene has CDR1 SGHAT and CDR2 FQNNGV. The CDR3 spans 16 residues. V lost 5 bases to trimming and J lost 0 bases; unmatched junction nucleotides: 6. Measured with immunoSEQ multiplex PCR; TCRdb has only the in-frame clones, and not every one. The data hold 95,000 to 100,000 clones, with roughly 86% observed a single time. This chain links TRBV11-2 with TRBJ2-5; TRBD2 aligns across 10 bases. The sequence was collected from an adult who received the AZD1222 COVID-19 vaccine. Sample: peripheral blood, taken 28 days after the second AZD1222 dose. The CDR3 is CASSLGLAVYQETQYF. The CDR3 nucleotides are TGTGCCAGCAGCCTCGGACTAGCGGTGTACCAAGAGACCCAGTACTTC.